This record looks at one TCR beta chain sequence and its context. This clone came up once. This receptor's antigen is unknown. Base qualities are not recorded, but no much larger clone differs from it by a single base. This sample stems from a study of blood T cell repertoires in COVID-19 (dated by TCRdb to about 2020). About the investigation overall: Collaborator samples came from the United States, Italy and Spain and covered acute and convalescent phases of COVID-19. The prospective study material was composed of cDNA or gDNA derived from T cells, B-cell-depleted T cells, or PBMCs. The samples were drawn from two sources: the first 160 participants of the ongoing ImmuneRACE study, and about 1,300 subjects contributed by 6 global collaborators. The dataset comprised deeply sampled blood TCRbeta repertoires from subjects exposed to, actively infected with, or recovered from COVID-19. Where HLA class I and class II types were available, the types were taken from metadata supplied by the sample provider, not from assay-based typing. Nearly every sample came with metadata listing a de-identified subject ID, COVID-19 status, age in years and sex. The repertoires were made available in a free public database intended to serve as a resource for research on the immune response to SARS-CoV-2.

Broad study findings and their caveats: The amount of clinical and demographic metadata varied by source and participant and was provided uncurated.

Reading from cysteine to phenylalanine, the CDR3 counts 16 amino acids. CDR3 DNA is the only sequence kept; it has 48 bases, read in frame from the first base. Another Seattle source contributed samples from volunteer blood donors who had recovered from COVID-19. Collaborating institutions collected whole blood in K2EDTA tubes following their own protocols. For TCRbeta analysis, collaborators shipped samples as frozen whole blood, isolated PBMCs, or DNA extracted from either of those sample types. TCRbeta CDR3 regions were amplified from genomic DNA using the immunoSEQ Assay, a bias-controlled multiplex PCR. As for the original processing: Nucleated cell counts per sample were estimated from amplification of reference gene primers within the assay. To quantify the absolute abundance of each unique TCRbeta CDR3 rearrangement, sequence reads were collapsed and filtered. For each sample, productive Simpson clonality was calculated as the square root of Simpson's diversity index over productive rearrangements. Not all clones reach the TCRdb copy of this immuneACCESS table, which keeps in-frame sequences only. Checked studies attribute under half of the gap to unresolved V genes and leave the rest unexplained. V and J calls and clone size are as listed in that table; D and trimming were resolved from the DNA. Counted in this sample were just under 95,000 clones; around three quarters of them appeared once. The leading ten clones occupy around 9% of the sample.

The sample comprised peripheral blood. The sequence is built from TRBV21-1 and TRBJ1-6; whether TRBD1, the table's D call, matches the DNA was not checked. TRBV21-1 is a pseudogene locus. The sequence was collected from a man aged 50 or older who had recovered from COVID-19. The CDR3 is CASNTGTGDFDSPLHF. The DNA is TGTGCCAGCAATACCGGGACAGGGGATTTCGATTCACCCCTCCACTTT.